This entry lists 21 T cell receptor beta chains sequenced from one sample in a study of siplizumab effects on memory and regulatory T cells. Sequenced by immunoSEQ multiplex PCR; TCRdb stores in-frame clones only, minus some. This sample has over 95,000 clones, with approximately 92% found just once. Source material: non-Treg CD4+ T cells sorted from blood. All receptors come from a human donor in good health.

The CDR3 region is CASRNRVSEKLFF. CDR3 nucleotides: TGTGCCAGCAGAAACAGGGTTTCCGAAAAACTGTTTTTT. The rearrangement uses TRBV6-1 and TRBJ1-4, with TRBD1 as a possible D gene (6 bases). The V end lost 6 bases, the J end lost 8 bases, and 13 bases lay between the germline ends. The CDR3 length is 13 residues. Germline CDR1 MNHNS, CDR2 SASEGT.

V usage is TRBV19 and J usage is TRBJ2-7; the match to TRBD2 covers 8 bases. J was trimmed by 3 bases and V by 4 bases; bases with no gene match: 8. Germline V gene sequence: CDR1 LNHDA, CDR2 SQIVND (reference sequence). This CDR3 is built from 15 residues. The DNA for the CDR3 is TGTGCCAGTAGTACGACCGGGGGGGGGTTCTACGAGCAGTACTTC. Translating it yields CASSTTGGGFYEQYF. Using reference TRBV19 and TRBJ2-7 for the parts outside the CDR3, the full variable domain is DGGITQSPKYLFRKEGQNVTLSCEQNLNHDAMYWYRQDPGQGLRLIYYSQIVNDFQKGDIAEGYSVSREKKESFPLTVTSAQKNPTAFYLCASSTTGGGFYEQYFGPGTRLTVT.

This clone has just one count. The V and J genes are TRBV27 and TRBJ1-6, with D perhaps TRBD1 (6 bases). CDR3 length: 13 residues. Germline CDR1 is MNHEY and CDR2 is SMNVEV (reference sequence). Deletions cut 9 bases from V and 9 bases from J, with 15 bases between. Here the CDR3 reads CARSAGALSPLHF. The DNA of the CDR3 is TGTGCCAGATCCGCAGGGGCGCTTTCACCCCTCCACTTT.

The J gene is TRBJ2-1, the V gene TRBV4-1; D not certain. The V end lost 2 bases, the J end lost 2 bases, and 10 bases lay between the germline ends. Germline V gene sequence: CDR1 MGHRA, CDR2 YSYEKL. This CDR3 contains 15 residues. For the CDR3, the DNA is TGCGCCAGCAGCCAACCCCGGACGGCCTACAATGAGCAGTTCTTC. Protein: CASSQPRTAYNEQFF.

V and J are TRBV4-1 and TRBJ1-6, with a possible D match to TRBD1 (5 bases). Germline V gene data show CDR1 as MGHRA and CDR2 as YSYEKL. Deletions cut 4 bases from V and 10 bases from J, with 17 bases between. The CDR3 loop spans 15 amino acids. The CDR3 loop is CASSRELGGRSPLHF. The DNA for the CDR3 is TGCGCCAGCAGCCGGGAGTTGGGGGGACGATCACCCCTCCACTTT.

The CDR3 sequence: CASSVVKETEAFF. CDR3 bases: TGTGCCAGCAGCGTAGTAAAGGAGACTGAAGCTTTCTTT. The chain links TRBV9 to TRBJ1-1; D not resolved. V was trimmed by 0 bases and J by 5 bases, leaving 8 bases between them. From germline, CDR1 is SGDLS and CDR2 YYNGEE. This CDR3 is 13 amino acids long.

The rearrangement joins TRBV19 to TRBJ2-1; no definite D call. The germline gives CDR1 LNHDA, CDR2 SQIVND (reference sequence). V was pared by 6 bases and J by 4 bases, with 16 bases between. CDR3 length equals 15 residues. In DNA form, the CDR3 reads TGTGCCAGTAGCCTAGACCGTGCGCCTTACAATGAGCAGTTCTTC. This gives the protein CASSLDRAPYNEQFF.

This rearrangement joins TRBV7-3 to TRBJ2-2; TRBD2 is a possible D gene (6 bases). From germline, CDR1 is SGHTA and CDR2 FQGTGA. V shed 0 bases and J shed 5 bases, with 7 bases lying between them. The CDR3 loop spans 14 amino acids. The DNA for the CDR3 is TGTGCCAGCAGCTTAACGGCGGGGACCGGGGAGCTGTTTTTT. It yields the protein CASSLTAGTGELFF.

This clone was seen just once. The chain combines TRBV6-1 with TRBJ2-7; TRBD1 agrees at 10 bases. The CDR3 totals 13 residues. Germline-derived CDR1 and CDR2 are MNHNS and SASEGT. With V trimmed by 6 bases and J by 4 bases, 3 bases remained unmatched. The CDR3 bases are TGTGCCAGCAGGGGGACAGGGGAGTACGAGCAGTACTTC. This sequence encodes CASRGTGEYEQYF.

The genes are TRBV27 and TRBJ2-3; D is perhaps TRBD2 (6 bases). Trimming stripped 10 bases from V and 8 bases from J, with 25 bases between. The CDR3 length is 15 residues. Germline V gives CDR1 MNHEY, CDR2 SMNVEV (reference sequence). CDR3 protein: CAIPRDFARGSTQYF. CDR3 nucleotides: TGTGCCATCCCCAGGGACTTCGCGCGGGGTAGTACGCAGTATTTT.

V usage is TRBV5-1 and J usage is TRBJ2-1; a weak D match, TRBD1 (5 bases). Deletions cut 6 bases from V and 1 base from J, with 11 bases between. The CDR3 has 14 amino acids. In germline, CDR1 is SGHRS, CDR2 YFSETQ. CDR3 protein: CASTQTESYNEQFF. DNA for the CDR3: TGCGCCAGCACCCAGACAGAATCCTACAATGAGCAGTTCTTC.

The rearrangement links TRBV27 to TRBJ2-2; weak D call: TRBD1 (6 bases). CDR3 length: 15 residues. Trimming took off 3 bases at V and 5 bases at J, with 13 bases between the two ends. In germline, CDR1 is MNHEY, CDR2 SMNVEV (reference sequence). CDR3 residues: CASSLQGPGTGELFF. DNA of the CDR3: TGTGCCAGCAGTTTGCAGGGGCCAGGTACCGGGGAGCTGTTTTTT.

CDR3 in DNA: TGTGCCTCATTCAGGGGGCAGGGACAGGGGGAGCTGTTTTTT. It translates to CASFRGQGQGELFF. The gene calls are TRBV19 and TRBJ2-2; 8 nucleotides match TRBD1. The V gene end was trimmed by 11 bases and the J gene end by 8 bases; junction bases not matched to a gene: 13. Germline-derived CDR1 and CDR2 are LNHDA and SQIVND (reference sequence). This CDR3 has 14 amino acids.

This clone is a singleton in its sample. The genes are TRBV5-4 and TRBJ2-2; 7 bases map to TRBD1. Per the germline V gene, CDR1 is SGHNT and CDR2 is YYREEE (reference sequence). Losses at the gene ends were 5 bases for V and 0 bases for J; bases not matched to a gene: 7. CDR3 length: 16 amino acids. The CDR3, as DNA: TGTGCCAGCAGGAGGGGGCAGGGAACGAACACCGGGGAGCTGTTTTTT. Translation gives CASRRGQGTNTGELFF.

The V and J genes are TRBV7-9 and TRBJ2-2; the D gene is possibly TRBD2 (5 bases). CDR1 and CDR2 from the germline V gene are SEHNR and FQNEAQ (reference sequence). This CDR3 is built from 17 residues. V was trimmed by 0 bases and J by 4 bases, leaving 15 bases between them. This CDR3 reads CASSLASGVSGTGELFF. The CDR3 coding sequence is TGTGCCAGCAGCTTAGCATCCGGGGTCAGTGGCACCGGGGAGCTGTTTTTT.

This clone was seen once. The genes are TRBV7-9 and TRBJ2-1; possibly TRBD2 for D (5 bases). CDR3 length: 18 amino acids. Trimming shortened V by 5 bases and J by 4 bases, and 24 bases separated the two germline ends. Germline V CDR1 and CDR2: SEHNR, FQNEAQ (reference sequence). The CDR3 loop is CASSATVLGLRLYNEQFF. CDR3 coding DNA: TGTGCCAGCAGCGCCACCGTACTAGGCTTGAGGCTTTACAATGAGCAGTTCTTC.

This sequence joins TRBV2 and TRBJ1-5, with TRBD1 identical over 10 bases. Unmatched junction bases numbered 5, after V lost 6 bases and J lost 6 bases. CDR3 size: 14 residues. Germline V gene data show CDR1 as SNHLY and CDR2 as FYNNEI. CDR3: CASSGQGGTQPQHF. Here the CDR3 DNA reads TGTGCCAGCAGCGGACAGGGGGGGACTCAGCCCCAGCATTTT.

The chain joins TRBV4-2 to TRBJ2-3, with TRBD2 matching 12 bases. From germline, CDR1 is LGHNA and CDR2 YNFKEQ. This CDR3 contains 21 residues. The V gene end was trimmed by 0 bases and the J gene end by 0 bases; junction bases not matched to a gene: 13. CDR3 protein: CASSQDRSRTSGDRSTDTQYF. The CDR3 DNA is TGTGCCAGCAGCCAAGATCGGAGCCGGACTAGCGGGGACAGGAGCACAGATACGCAGTATTTT.

The chain employs TRBV19 and TRBJ1-6; D gene uncertain. Trimming took off 9 bases at V and 6 bases at J, with 18 bases between the two ends. CDR3 size: 15 residues. Germline values: CDR1 LNHDA, CDR2 SQIVND (reference sequence). CDR3 DNA sequence: TGTGCCAGCGCAATCGTACAGAAATCTAATTCACCCCTCCACTTT. This translates into CASAIVQKSNSPLHF.

The rearrangement uses TRBV7-3 and TRBJ1-6; D is undetermined. The CDR3 consists of 15 residues. With 1 base removed from V and 5 bases from J, the gap between germline ends came to 9 bases. Germline CDR1 SGHTA, CDR2 FQGTGA. CDR3 DNA sequence: TGTGCCAGCAGCTTAAAGTCCACAGATAATTCACCCCTCCACTTT. This translates into CASSLKSTDNSPLHF.

V gene TRBV13 combines with J gene TRBJ1-2; 9 bases align to TRBD1. V lost 5 bases to trimming and J lost 3 bases; unmatched junction nucleotides: 7. The CDR3 has 15 amino acids. Germline CDR1 and CDR2: PRHDT and FYEKMQ (reference sequence). DNA of the CDR3: TGTGCCAGCAGCCGAAAGGACAGGGGAGACTATGGCTACACCTTC. Its translation is CASSRKDRGDYGYTF.